This passage covers 21 T cell receptor beta chains from one sample sequenced in a study of T cell repertoires in cytomegalovirus infection. The antigens these receptors bind are not known. TCRdb re-analysed the reads in MiXCR, keeping a single row per CDR3 protein. The sample shows approximately 730,000 distinct CDR3 sequences, 30% to 40% of them seen only once. Sequenced material: cultured PBMCs, taken from culture after CMV antigen stimulation. Every receptor here comes from a human donor in good health (CMV status not recorded). Some clones in this sample may be carry-over from other donors' samples.

Only a few counts were recorded for this clonotype. This chain links TRBV12-3 or TRBV12-4 with TRBJ1-5; D is uncertain. V was cut by 1 base and J by 9 bases, with 13 bases left in between. CDR3 length: 14 residues. CDR3 DNA: TGTGCCAGCAGTTTAGGGAAGAGAGTGGGGCCCCAGCATTTT. It encodes CASSLGKRVGPQHF.

This chain joins TRBV20-1 and TRBJ1-4; D might be TRBD1 (5 bases). Germline-derived CDR1 and CDR2 are DFQATT and SNEGSKA (reference sequence). V shed 3 bases and J shed 4 bases, with 6 bases lying between them. The CDR3 length is 12 residues. The CDR3 bases are TGCAGTGCTAGCGGGGGTAATGAAAAACTGTTTTTT. Protein product: CSASGGNEKLFF.

In this sample, this clonotype turned up a few times. The V call is TRBV7-6, the J call TRBJ2-1; D might be TRBD1 (6 bases). Trimming removed 3 bases from V and 6 bases from J, with 18 bases in between. Per the germline V gene, CDR1 is SGHVS and CDR2 is FNYEAQ. This CDR3 spans 16 amino acids. CDR3 amino acids: CASSLVGRGLPNEQFF. CDR3 in DNA: TGTGCCAGCAGCTTGGTAGGCAGGGGCTTGCCCAATGAGCAGTTCTTC. The whole variable domain, filled in from reference TRBV7-6 and TRBJ2-1, reads GAGVSQSPRYKVTKRGQDVALRCDPISGHVSLYWYRQALGQGPEFLTYFNYEAQQDKSGLPNDRFSAERPEGSISTLTIQRTEQRDSAMYRCASSLVGRGLPNEQFFGPGTRLTVL.

This clonotype has more than one count but fewer than ten. The chain combines TRBV12-3 or TRBV12-4 with TRBJ1-3; no clear D gene. The CDR3 extends over 14 amino acids. V was trimmed by 5 bases and J by 2 bases, leaving 10 bases between them. The CDR3 is CASSKSGAGNTIYF. CDR3 nucleotides: TGTGCCAGCAGTAAAAGTGGGGCTGGAAACACCATATATTTT.

This CDR3 reads CASSIRDTDTQYF. In nucleotides, the CDR3 is TGTGCCAGTAGTATTAGGGACACAGATACGCAGTATTTT. The V and J genes are TRBV19 and TRBJ2-3; no definite D call. The V gene lost 3 bases and the J gene lost 2 bases, with 6 bases spanning the gap. This CDR3 is 13 amino acids long. CDR1 is LNHDA and CDR2 is SQIVND in the germline V gene (reference sequence). Full variable domain (rest looked up from reference TRBV19 and TRBJ2-3): DGGITQSPKYLFRKEGQNVTLSCEQNLNHDAMYWYRQDPGQGLRLIYYSQIVNDFQKGDIAEGYSVSREKKESFPLTVTSAQKNPTAFYLCASSIRDTDTQYFGPGTRLTVL.

The rearrangement uses TRBV7-9 and TRBJ1-4; D may be TRBD1 (5 bases). Trimming stripped 5 bases from V and 2 bases from J, with 9 bases between. Germline-derived CDR1 and CDR2 are SEHNR and FQNEAQ (reference sequence). The CDR3 has 14 residues. The CDR3 DNA follows: TGTGCCAGCAGCGAAGGGGTTACTAATGAAAAACTGTTTTTT. Protein sequence: CASSEGVTNEKLFF. Filled out from reference TRBV7-9 and TRBJ1-4, the complete variable domain reads DTGVSQNPRHKITKRGQNVTFRCDPISEHNRLYWYRQTLGQGPEFLTYFQNEAQLEKSRLLSDRFSAERPKGSFSTLEIQRTEQGDSAMYLCASSEGVTNEKLFFGSGTQLSVL.

In this sample, this clonotype turned up many times. This chain uses TRBV7-6 with TRBJ2-7; tentative D call: TRBD2 (7 bases). Per germline, CDR1 SGHVS and CDR2 FNYEAQ. V was clipped by 0 bases and J by 4 bases, with 13 bases between them. The CDR3 length is 15 residues. CDR3 sequence: CASSLAGGGSYEQYF. CDR3 bases: TGTGCCAGCAGCTTAGCGGGAGGGGGAAGTTACGAGCAGTACTTC.

This clonotype was counted between two and nine times. The rearrangement links TRBV6-2 or TRBV6-3 to TRBJ2-7; no clear D. The ends were cut back, 2 bases at V and 2 bases at J, with 7 bases in the middle. Germline V gene sequence: CDR1 MNHEY, CDR2 SVGEGT. The length of the CDR3 is 13 residues. CDR3 protein: CASSYDGTYEQYF. CDR3 coding DNA: TGTGCCAGCAGTTACGACGGTACCTACGAGCAGTACTTC.

As to this clonotype: This CDR3 is missing its conserved last phenylalanine or tryptophan, likely due to a read error. The chain uses TRBV7-3 and TRBJ2-5; 8 bases are shared with TRBD2. Losses at the gene ends were 5 bases for V and 7 bases for J; bases not matched to a gene: 9. The CDR3 has 14 residues. Per germline, CDR1 SGHTA and CDR2 FQGTGA. CDR3 sequence: CASSPGGDGATQYL. The DNA for the CDR3 is TGTGCCAGCAGCCCGGGGGGGGACGGGGCGACCCAGTACTTA.

This clonotype was seen a single time. The chain has TRBV6-1 and TRBJ2-7; 9 positions agree with TRBD1. The V gene's germline CDR1 is MNHNS and CDR2 SASEGT. Losses at the gene ends were 6 bases for V and 3 bases for J; bases not matched to a gene: 6. The CDR3 sequence is 14 residues long. Written as DNA, the CDR3 is TGTGCCAGCAGCCGCAGACAGGGGGTCTACGAGCAGTACTTC. Protein product: CASSRRQGVYEQYF.

This clonotype turned up a few times. The V call is TRBV7-2, the J call TRBJ2-2, with 7 bases lining up with TRBD2. The CDR3 has 15 residues. CDR1 and CDR2 from the germline V gene are SGHTA and FQGNSA. V gave up 5 bases and J gave up 7 bases; unmatched junction bases: 10. The CDR3 DNA follows: TGTGCCAGCAGCCCGAGGAGGTCGGGGGGCGGGGAGCTGTTTTTT. It translates to CASSPRRSGGGELFF. The full variable domain, its missing parts supplied by reference TRBV7-2 and TRBJ2-2, is GAGVSQSPSNKVTEKGKDVELRCDPISGHTALYWYRQSLGQGLEFLIYFQGNSAPDKSGLPSDRFSAERTGGSVSTLTIQRTQQEDSAVYLCASSPRRSGGGELFFGEGSRLTVL.

This clonotype was seen more than once but under ten times. The genes are TRBV4-1 and TRBJ2-7; D is undetermined. This CDR3 contains 15 residues. Trimming pared 1 base from V and 0 bases from J, leaving 10 bases between. The germline gives CDR1 MGHRA, CDR2 YSYEKL. The CDR3 DNA reads as TGCGCCAGCAGCCAAGTCCCTCCGTTCTCCTACGAGCAGTACTTC. Protein: CASSQVPPFSYEQYF.

This chain links TRBV7-9 with TRBJ1-5, with 8 nucleotides matching TRBD1. Germline V CDR1 and CDR2: SEHNR, FQNEAQ (reference sequence). J was trimmed by 3 bases and V by 5 bases; bases with no gene match: 6. The length of the CDR3 is 15 residues. CDR3 amino acids: CASSAGTGNNQPQHF. In DNA, the CDR3 is TGTGCCAGCAGCGCCGGGACAGGTAACAATCAGCCCCAGCATTTT.

The chain combines TRBV24-1 with TRBJ2-3; no clear D gene. The CDR3 is made up of 13 amino acids. With 6 bases removed from V and 2 bases from J, the gap between germline ends came to 8 bases. Germline assignment: CDR1 KGHDR and CDR2 SFDVKD. This chain's CDR3 is CATSPADTDTQYF. CDR3 bases: TGTGCCACCAGTCCGGCGGACACAGATACGCAGTATTTT.

The V call is TRBV15, the J call TRBJ1-5; unclear D gene. Germline CDR1 and CDR2: LNHNV and YYDKDF (reference sequence). V lost 3 bases, J lost 3 bases, and 12 bases lay in between. The CDR3 is 15 amino acids. Written as DNA, the CDR3 is TGTGCCACCAGCAGGGTGAAGGGTCCCAATCAGCCCCAGCATTTT. Encoded protein: CATSRVKGPNQPQHF.

V and J are TRBV20-1 and TRBJ2-5; 10 bases are a match to TRBD2. There are 14 residues in the CDR3. V shed 5 bases and J 9 bases; nucleotides not matched to a gene: 12. The germline V gene encodes CDR1 DFQATT and CDR2 SNEGSKA (reference sequence). Written as DNA, the CDR3 is TGCAGTGCTGCTAGCGAGCGGGGGGGCCGATCCCAGTACTTC. The encoded protein is CSAASERGGRSQYF.

The chain joins TRBV11-3 to TRBJ2-2, with 10 bases that match TRBD2. There are 16 residues in the CDR3. Per the germline V gene, CDR1 is SGHNT and CDR2 is YENEEA. V trimming: 5 bases; J trimming: 4 bases; junction bases outside the gene matches: 7. The CDR3 DNA reads TGTGCCAGCAGCCTTACTAGCGGGATGATCACCGGGGAGCTGTTTTTT. This translates into CASSLTSGMITGELFF.

This clonotype was recorded many times. V is TRBV7-2 and J is TRBJ2-5; 7 bases agree with TRBD2. Germline assignment: CDR1 SGHTA and CDR2 FQGNSA. The trim removed 5 bases at V and 2 bases at J, leaving 11 bases unmatched. This CDR3 has 16 residues. CDR3 residues: CASSPGSGTWQETQYF. The CDR3 region has the DNA TGTGCCAGCAGCCCCGGGAGCGGGACTTGGCAAGAGACCCAGTACTTC. The entire variable domain, with the rest obtained from reference TRBV7-2 and TRBJ2-5, is as follows: GAGVSQSPSNKVTEKGKDVELRCDPISGHTALYWYRQSLGQGLEFLIYFQGNSAPDKSGLPSDRFSAERTGGSVSTLTIQRTQQEDSAVYLCASSPGSGTWQETQYFGPGTRLLVL.

This chain uses TRBV12-3 or TRBV12-4 with TRBJ1-2; a possible D gene is TRBD1 (5 bases). V lost 1 base and J lost 7, with 13 bases in between. The CDR3 extends over 14 amino acids. DNA of the CDR3: TGTGCCAGCAGTTTAGTTCCGGGGACGAGTGGCTACACCTTC. Translated: CASSLVPGTSGYTF.

To note about this clonotype: The junction departs from the called germline gene at one end, perhaps through a read error. V is TRBV11-2 and J is TRBJ2-5; 9 bases map to TRBD1. The CDR3 sequence is 15 residues long. CDR1 is SGHAT and CDR2 is FQNNGV in the germline V gene. The CDR3 loop reads CASSFTGGASENQYF. DNA for the CDR3: TGTGCCAGCAGCTTTACAGGGGGCGCATCAGAGAACCAGTACTTC.

The V call is TRBV7-7, the J call TRBJ2-1; maybe TRBD1 (6 bases). This CDR3 comprises 13 residues. V was cut by 5 bases and J by 13 bases, with 18 bases left in between. Germline V lookup: CDR1 SSHAT, CDR2 FNYEAQ (reference sequence). The CDR3 nucleotides are TGTGCCAGCAGCCTAGGACAGAGGGCTATTCAGTTCTTC. Protein product: CASSLGQRAIQFF.